This paragraph covers one TCR beta chain sequence. These data belong to a study of T cell responses to AZD1222 COVID-19 vaccine. Germline lookup yields CDR1 GTSNPN and CDR2 SVGIG (reference sequence). CDR3 size: 14 residues. V lost 4 bases and J 8 bases, leaving 15 bases between the germline ends. Sequencing used immunoSEQ multiplex PCR; TCRdb keeps in-frame clones, though not all of them. Altogether over 100,000 clones are present, under 95% being singletons, with the ten largest covering about 1.1%. This receptor was taken from an adult who received the AZD1222 COVID-19 vaccine. The chain couples TRBV30 to TRBJ1-6; a weak D match, TRBD1 (5 bases). Sequencing was performed on peripheral blood, taken 28 days after the second AZD1222 dose. In DNA form, the CDR3 reads TGTGCCTGGAACCTATCACCGGGGGATTCACCCCTCCACTTT. It translates to CAWNLSPGDSPLHF.